A selection of T cell receptor beta chains follows, all from one sample in a study of blood T cell repertoires in COVID-19. Assay: immunoSEQ multiplex PCR; the TCRdb copy retains only in-frame clones and omits some. The sample records 110,000 or so clones, 70% to 90% being singletons. The sequencing input was peripheral blood. All receptors derive from a woman in her sixties or seventies who had recovered from COVID-19. Both conserved end residues are part of each CDR3. Fields, in order: CDR3 protein, CDR3 DNA, J gene, V gene, CDR3 length, clone size, D gene. A D gene is named only where the DNA matches it firmly. Size values are once, few and many counts, or a class for expanded clones, and some rows have none.

CDR3: CASSLWGGGTGELFF
DNA: TGTGCCAGCAGCTTATGGGGGGGCGGAACCGGGGAGCTGTTTTTT
J: TRBJ2-2
V: TRBV7-2
length: 15
size: -
D: -

CDR3: CAWSLMGGFEAFF
DNA: TGTGCCTGGAGTTTGATGGGGGGGTTTGAAGCTTTCTTT
J: TRBJ1-1
V: TRBV30
length: 13
size: -
D: -

CDR3: CASSRDTSSPLHF
DNA: TGTGCCAGCAGCAGGGACACTTCTTCACCCCTCCACTTT
J: TRBJ1-6
V: TRBV5-4
length: 13
size: -
D: -

CDR3: CASSRQTSEETQYF
DNA: TGCGCCAGCAGCCGACAAACTAGCGAGGAGACCCAGTACTTC
J: TRBJ2-5
V: TRBV4-3
length: 14
size: -
D: TRBD2

CDR3: CASSIEGGQPQHF
DNA: TGTGCCAGTAGTATAGAAGGAGGCCAGCCCCAGCATTTT
J: TRBJ1-5
V: TRBV19
length: 13
size: -
D: -

CDR3: CSVVLQGRFYEQYF
DNA: TGCAGCGTTGTGTTACAGGGTAGGTTCTACGAGCAGTACTTC
J: TRBJ2-7
V: TRBV29-1
length: 14
size: -
D: -

CDR3: CASSPGQISYEQYF
DNA: TGTGCCAGCTCACCAGGACAGATAAGCTACGAGCAGTACTTC
J: TRBJ2-7
V: TRBV18
length: 14
size: -
D: -

CDR3: CSVESAVGTASYEQYF
DNA: TGCAGCGTTGAGTCCGCCGTGGGGACTGCCTCCTACGAGCAGTACTTC
J: TRBJ2-7
V: TRBV29-1
length: 16
size: once
D: -

CDR3: CAINGQRGGPGYTF
DNA: TGTGCCATCAACGGACAGCGGGGGGGCCCTGGCTACACCTTC
J: TRBJ1-2
V: TRBV10-3
length: 14
size: once
D: -

CDR3: CASSQDRGAQTEAFF
DNA: TGCGCCAGCAGCCAAGATCGGGGGGCCCAAACTGAAGCTTTCTTT
J: TRBJ1-1
V: TRBV4-3
length: 15
size: -
D: -

CDR3: CAISVTSYEQYF
DNA: TGTGCCATCAGTGTGACTAGCTACGAGCAGTACTTC
J: TRBJ2-7
V: TRBV10-3
length: 12
size: -
D: -

CDR3: CASTFDRNYGYTF
DNA: TGTGCCTCGACCTTCGACAGAAACTATGGCTACACCTTC
J: TRBJ1-2
V: TRBV19
length: 13
size: -
D: -

CDR3: CASSKSRLACEQFF
DNA: TGTGCCAGCAGCAAAAGCCGACTAGCCTGTGAGCAGTTCTTC
J: TRBJ2-1
V: TRBV21-1
length: 14
size: -
D: -

CDR3: CASSFRLAGSSSYNEQFF
DNA: TGTGCCAGCAGCTTTCGACTAGCGGGCTCCAGCTCCTACAATGAGCAGTTCTTC
J: TRBJ2-1
V: TRBV5-5
length: 18
size: -
D: TRBD2

CDR3: CASSIRSGNQPQHF
DNA: TGTGCCAGTAGTATCAGGTCGGGAAATCAGCCCCAGCATTTT
J: TRBJ1-5
V: TRBV19
length: 14
size: few
D: -

CDR3: CASIRGTSGGDTQYF
DNA: TGTGCCAGCATCCGCGGGACTAGCGGGGGGGATACGCAGTATTTT
J: TRBJ2-3
V: TRBV4-2
length: 15
size: -
D: TRBD2

CDR3: CASSPHSGGNSPLHF
DNA: TGTGCCAGCAGCCCTCACTCAGGGGGCAATTCACCCCTCCACTTT
J: TRBJ1-6
V: TRBV14
length: 15
size: -
D: TRBD1

CDR3: CASSPGLLYEQYF
DNA: TGTGCCAGCAGTCCGGGACTTTTATACGAGCAGTACTTC
J: TRBJ2-7
V: TRBV6-6
length: 13
size: -
D: -